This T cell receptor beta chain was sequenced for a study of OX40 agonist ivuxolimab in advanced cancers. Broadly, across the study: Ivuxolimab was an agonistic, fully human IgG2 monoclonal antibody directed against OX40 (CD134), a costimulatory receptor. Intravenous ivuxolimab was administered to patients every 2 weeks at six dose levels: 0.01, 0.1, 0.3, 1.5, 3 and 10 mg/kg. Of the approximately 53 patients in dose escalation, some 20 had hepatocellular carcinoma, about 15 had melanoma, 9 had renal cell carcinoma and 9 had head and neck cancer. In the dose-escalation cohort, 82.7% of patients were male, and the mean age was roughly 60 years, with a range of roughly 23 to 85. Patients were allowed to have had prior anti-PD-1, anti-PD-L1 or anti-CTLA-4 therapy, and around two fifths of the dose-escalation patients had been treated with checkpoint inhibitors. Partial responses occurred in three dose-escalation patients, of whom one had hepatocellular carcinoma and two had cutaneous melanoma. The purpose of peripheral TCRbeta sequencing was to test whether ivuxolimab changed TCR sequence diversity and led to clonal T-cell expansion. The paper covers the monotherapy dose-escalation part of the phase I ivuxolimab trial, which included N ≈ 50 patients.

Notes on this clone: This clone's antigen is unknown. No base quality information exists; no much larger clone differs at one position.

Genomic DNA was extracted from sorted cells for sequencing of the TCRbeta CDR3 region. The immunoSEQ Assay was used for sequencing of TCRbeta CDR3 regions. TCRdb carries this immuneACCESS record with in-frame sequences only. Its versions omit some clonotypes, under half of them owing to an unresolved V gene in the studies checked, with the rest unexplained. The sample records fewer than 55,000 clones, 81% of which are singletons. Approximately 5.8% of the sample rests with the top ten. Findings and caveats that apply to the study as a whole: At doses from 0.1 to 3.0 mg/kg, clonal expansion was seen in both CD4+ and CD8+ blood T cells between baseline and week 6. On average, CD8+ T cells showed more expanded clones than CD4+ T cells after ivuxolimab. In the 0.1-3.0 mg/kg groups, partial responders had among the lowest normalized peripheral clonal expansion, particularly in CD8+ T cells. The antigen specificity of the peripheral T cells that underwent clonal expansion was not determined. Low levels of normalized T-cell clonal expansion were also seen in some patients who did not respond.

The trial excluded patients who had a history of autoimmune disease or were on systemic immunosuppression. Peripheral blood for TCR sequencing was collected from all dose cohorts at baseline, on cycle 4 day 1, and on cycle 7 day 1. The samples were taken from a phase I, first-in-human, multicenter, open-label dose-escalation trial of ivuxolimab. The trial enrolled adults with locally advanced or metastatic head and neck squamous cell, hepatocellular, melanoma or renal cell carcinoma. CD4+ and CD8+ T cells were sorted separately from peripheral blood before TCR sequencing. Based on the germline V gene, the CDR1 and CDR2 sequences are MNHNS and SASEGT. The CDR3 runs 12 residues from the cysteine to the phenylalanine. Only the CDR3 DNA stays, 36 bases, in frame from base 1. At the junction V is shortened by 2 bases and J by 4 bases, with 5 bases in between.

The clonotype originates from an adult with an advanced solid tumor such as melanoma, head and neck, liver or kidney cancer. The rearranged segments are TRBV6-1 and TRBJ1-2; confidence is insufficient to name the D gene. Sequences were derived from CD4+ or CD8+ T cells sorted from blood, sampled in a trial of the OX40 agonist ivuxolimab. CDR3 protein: CASSELGYGYTF. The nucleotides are TGTGCCAGCAGTGAATTGGGCTATGGCTACACCTTC.